This T cell receptor beta chain was identified during a study of cytomegalovirus exposure and HLA in healthy donors. Study-level information: Membership in the Caucasian-associated ancestry cluster was found for about 80% of a few hundred genotyped donors. Overall study results and limits: Listed as cytomegalovirus-associated were around 160 TCR beta chains. Being productive about 87% or about 30% of the time was typical of most TCR beta V segments in an earlier analysis. Presence/absence analyses treated sequencing depth as roughly uniform across donors.

With 60 Vbeta and 13 Jbeta primers, the PCR was carried out. Data came from immunoSEQ multiplex PCR; TCRdb stores just in-frame clones and leaves some out. Counted here are 170,000 or so clones, approximately 80% occurring once; the ten biggest clones make up 6.4%. As to this clone: Its target is not known. The identical CDR3 is also encoded by other nucleotide sequences in the sample.

V was pared by 3 bases and J by 1 base, with 6 bases between. Germline V lookup: CDR1 MNHNS, CDR2 SASEGT. This CDR3 has 13 residues. The chain recombines TRBV6-1 with TRBJ1-1, with D unresolved. The TCR originated in a man aged 50 to 59 in good health and CMV-seropositive. The sequenced sample was PBMCs. The CDR3 loop reads CASSDRRNTEAFF. DNA for the CDR3: TGTGCCAGCAGTGACCGGAGGAACACTGAAGCTTTCTTT.